This TCR beta chain derives from a study of metastatic and nonmetastatic thyroid tumors. Study overall: Repertoires were compared across blood and tumor or nodule tissue from malignant and benign thyroid patients.

Per the original data handling: Built for papillary thyroid cancer, a distant-metastasis classifier drew on CDR3 differences across clinicopathological groups. Using MiXCR, TCRdb reanalyzed the PCR reads. The V and J calls follow TCRdb's processing rather than the paper's. Here the sample spans over 45,000 clones, about 25% being singletons. Before thyroid surgery, none of the patients had received any treatment. CDR3 length: 12 amino acids. V lost 0 bases, J lost 7 bases, and 6 bases lay in between. Germline V lookup: CDR1 SGHRS, CDR2 YFSETQ. This clone was counted ten times or more. This clonotype was obtained from a male donor with papillary thyroid cancer or a benign thyroid nodule (not recorded which). Some clones in this sample may be carry-over from other donors' samples. The gene calls are TRBV5-1 and TRBJ2-3; D gene unclear. Sequencing was performed on blood. The CDR3 region is CASSLVANTQYF. Written as DNA, the CDR3 is TGCGCCAGCAGCTTGGTTGCCAATACGCAGTATTTT.